This T cell receptor (beta chain) was recovered during a study of OX40 agonist ivuxolimab in advanced cancers. Measured with immunoSEQ multiplex PCR; TCRdb has only the in-frame clones, and not every one. The repertoire holds roughly 70,000 clones, with 88% as singletons. This CDR3 region has 14 residues. V lost 2 bases and J 2 bases, leaving 11 bases between the germline ends. In germline, CDR1 is SGHRS, CDR2 YFSETQ. This rearrangement joins TRBV5-1 to TRBJ2-7, with D perhaps matching TRBD1 or TRBD2 (6 bases each). The input for sequencing was CD4+ or CD8+ T cells sorted from blood, taken in a trial of the OX40 agonist ivuxolimab. The receptor was derived from an adult with an advanced solid tumor such as melanoma, head and neck, liver or kidney cancer. CDR3 nucleotides: TGCGCCAGCAGCTTAGGGGGGATAGCCTACGAGCAGTACTTC. This gives the protein CASSLGGIAYEQYF.